What follows is one T cell receptor (beta chain) and its context. This entry is derived from a study of blood T cell repertoires in COVID-19. Study-wide background: PBMCs, B-cell-depleted T cells, or T cells were the source of the cDNA or gDNA that made up the material.

Data came from immunoSEQ multiplex PCR; TCRdb stores just in-frame clones and leaves some out. The table records 300,000 to 400,000 clones, roughly 86% of them present only once. Trimming took off 0 bases at V and 3 bases at J, with 10 bases between the two ends. Germline CDR1 and CDR2: SGHTS and YDEGEE. The CDR3 is made up of 15 amino acids. The sequencing input was peripheral blood. This sequence joins TRBV5-8 and TRBJ2-1; unclear D gene. The source is a woman aged 65 to 85 with COVID-19, enrolled during active disease. In nucleotides, the CDR3 is TGTGCCAGCAGCTTGGAAGGAGTAATCTACAATGAGCAGTTCTTC. This encodes CASSLEGVIYNEQFF. Using reference TRBV5-8 and TRBJ2-1 for the parts outside the CDR3, the full variable domain is EAGVTQSPTHLIKTRGQQATLRCSPISGHTSVYWYQQALGLGLQFLLWYDEGEERNRGNFPPRFSGRQFPNYSSELNVNALELEDSALYLCASSLEGVIYNEQFFGPGTRLTVL.